These 11 T cell receptor beta chains share one sample of origin, sequenced in a study of neurological immune-mediated disorders. TCRdb reprocessed the 5' RACE reads with MiXCR, giving one entry per CDR3 protein. The data contain over 25,000 distinct CDR3 sequences, approximately 24% of them singletons. Sequencing input: CD4+ T cells from blood. These receptors came from a man aged 50-60 years with HTLV-1-associated myelopathy (HAM/TSP).

In this sample, this clonotype turned up many times. The chain uses TRBV12-3 or TRBV12-4 and TRBJ1-1, with D perhaps TRBD1 (6 bases). The CDR3 loop spans 15 amino acids. The ends were cut back, 6 bases at V and 1 base at J, with 15 bases in the middle. CDR3: CASRIYRATNTEAFF. The CDR3 DNA reads TGTGCCAGCAGGATTTACAGGGCCACGAACACTGAAGCTTTCTTT.

The sample holds many counts of this clonotype. The rearrangement uses TRBV5-1 and TRBJ1-1; 8 positions agree with TRBD1. With 0 bases clipped from V and 11 bases from J, the junction kept 12 bases outside the gene matches. The CDR3 length is 15 residues. Germline CDR1 reads SGHRS; CDR2 reads YFSETQ. Here the CDR3 DNA reads TGCGCCAGCAGCTTGGCCCTCGGTGACAGGGGTGAGGCTTTCTTT. Encoded protein: CASSLALGDRGEAFF. The variable domain in full, completed from reference TRBV5-1 and TRBJ1-1, reads KAGVTQTPRYLIKTRGQQVTLSCSPISGHRSVSWYQQTPGQGLQFLFEYFSETQRNKGNFPGRFSGRQFSNSRSEMNVSTLELGDSALYLCASSLALGDRGEAFFGQGTRLTVV.

This clonotype has a count of ten or more. The chain couples TRBV6-1 to TRBJ2-3; possible D gene TRBD1, 6 bases. CDR1 and CDR2 from the germline V gene are MNHNS and SASEGT. V was clipped by 8 bases and J by 0 bases, with 12 bases between them. This CDR3 has 14 amino acids. The CDR3 is CASQLTGSTDTQYF. The CDR3 nucleotides read TGTGCCAGCCAATTAACAGGGAGCACAGATACGCAGTATTTT.

This clonotype was recorded at least ten times. V usage is TRBV5-6 and J usage is TRBJ2-4, with D perhaps assigned TRBD1 or TRBD2 (5 bases each). The CDR3 sequence is 14 residues long. From germline, CDR1 is SGHDT and CDR2 YYEEEE. Trimming left V 2 bases short and J 4 bases short, with 10 bases between. The CDR3 loop reads CASSLRDVKNIQYF. The CDR3 DNA is TGTGCCAGCAGCTTACGGGACGTTAAAAACATTCAGTACTTC.

The gene calls are TRBV9 and TRBJ1-3, with D possibly being TRBD1 (5 bases). V was clipped by 7 bases and J by 1 base, with 15 bases between them. CDR3 length: 15 residues. Germline CDR1 is SGDLS and CDR2 is YYNGEE. CDR3 DNA sequence: TGTGCCAGCTCCCTCGACGGGGGATCTGGAAACACCATATATTTT. The encoded protein is CASSLDGGSGNTIYF.

This clonotype qualifies as medium-sized. The chain links TRBV5-8 to TRBJ2-3; no firm D call. Between the trimmed V and J ends, which lost 0 bases and 3 bases, there was a span of 5 bases. CDR3 length: 13 residues. The V gene's germline CDR1 is SGHTS and CDR2 YDEGEE. The CDR3 coding sequence is TGTGCCAGCAGCTTGGAGGGTACAGATACGCAGTATTTT. This codes for CASSLEGTDTQYF.

This clonotype was seen many times. The chain links TRBV7-2 to TRBJ1-2; TRBD1 might be the D (5 bases). The CDR3 covers 15 residues. Germline loops: CDR1 SGHTA, CDR2 FQGNSA. Trimming removed 0 bases at V and 4 bases at J, with 12 bases between. CDR3 residues: CASSLALGQGYGYTF. The CDR3 DNA reads as TGTGCCAGCAGCTTAGCGCTAGGGCAGGGCTATGGCTACACCTTC.

This clonotype has a count of ten or more. This chain joins TRBV27 and TRBJ2-1; a weak D match, TRBD2 (6 bases). The CDR3 is 17 amino acids. Germline V CDR1 and CDR2: MNHEY, SMNVEV (reference sequence). Trimming left V 0 bases short and J 0 bases short, with 12 bases between. The CDR3 DNA reads TGTGCCAGCAGTTTATCCGGGGGTCGGAGCTCCTACAATGAGCAGTTCTTC. Its protein is CASSLSGGRSSYNEQFF.

This clonotype has a handful of counts. This chain uses TRBV12-3 or TRBV12-4 with TRBJ2-3, with no clear D. The V and J ends lost 6 bases and 2 bases respectively, with 18 bases between them. The CDR3 is 16 residues long. The CDR3 region is CASSAVVGFSTDTQYF. The CDR3 bases are TGTGCCAGCAGCGCCGTCGTGGGCTTTTCCACAGATACGCAGTATTTT.

This clonotype was recorded at least ten times. V is TRBV3-1 and J is TRBJ1-3; D gene ambiguous. CDR3 length equals 15 residues. CDR1 is LGHDT and CDR2 is YNNKEL in the germline V gene (reference sequence). Between the trimmed V and J ends, which lost 8 bases and 0 bases, there was a span of 14 bases. This CDR3 is CASFGGFLSGNTIYF. CDR3 nucleotides: TGTGCCAGCTTCGGCGGGTTCCTCTCTGGAAACACCATATATTTT.

The rearrangement links TRBV5-6 to TRBJ2-7, with 9 bases lining up with TRBD1. Germline trimming cut 3 bases from V and 7 bases from J; bases unmatched to any gene: 11. Germline CDR1 is SGHDT and CDR2 is YYEEEE. This CDR3 is 15 amino acids long. The DNA for the CDR3 is TGTGCCAGCAGCTGGGGGGACAGGGAAGGGAAAGAGCAGTACTTC. The encoded protein is CASSWGDREGKEQYF. The full variable domain, in which reference TRBV5-6 and TRBJ2-7 provide the parts outside the CDR3, is DAGVTQSPTHLIKTRGQQVTLRCSPKSGHDTVSWYQQALGQGPQFIFQYYEEEERQRGNFPDRFSGHQFPNYSSELNVNALLLGDSALYLCASSWGDREGKEQYFGPGTRLTVT.